This T cell receptor (beta chain) appears in the sequencing data of a study of T cell responses to AZD1222 COVID-19 vaccine (dated by TCRdb to the early 2020s). Context from the whole study: A total of 230 to 250 trial participants underwent TCR sequencing, of whom about 210 had received two doses of AZD1222 and some 25 had received two doses of the MenACWY control vaccine. Trial participants were enrolled into age subgroups of 18-55, 56-69 and 70-plus years, which contained roughly 140, 27 and 60 TCR-sequenced participants, respectively. What the authors observed across the whole study: Because no day 14 peak-response samples were available, the repertoires could be characterized only after the peak T cell response. Epitopes outside the regions mutated in the B.1.351 and B.1.1.7 variants were reportedly recognized by nearly half of the unique spike-specific TCRs. The 56-69-year group was small, and its depth increase did not reach significance, likely because of low power. Only five to seven AZD1222 recipients were SARS-CoV-2 seropositive at baseline, limiting conclusions about previously exposed vaccinees. Most participants were white British and females outnumbered males, and the authors suggested that clonal diversity may have been underestimated. After two AZD1222 doses, spike-specific TCR breadth and depth were significantly higher than at day 0 and than in MenACWY recipients. Vaccine-associated CD4 TCRs spanned the whole spike protein, with dominant responses in regions 160-218 and 743-854.

This specimen's time point label, interpreted: about 28 days (+/-7) after the second vaccine dose. AZD1222 recipients with second doses at about 4 weeks or about 12 weeks were pooled, because spike-specific TCR depth and breadth did not differ between schedules. Vaccinee samples were obtained from the UK trials COV001 and COV002, which included a single-blind randomized controlled phase 2/3 trial of AZD1222 (ChAdOx1 nCoV-19) in healthy adults. For TCRbeta chain sequencing, PBMC samples were collected from trial participants at day 0 and at day 28 after the second dose. From a lookup of the germline V gene, CDR1 and CDR2 are MDHEN and SYDVKM. Including the terminal cysteine and phenylalanine, the CDR3 comprises 13 residues. The DNA shown is the 39-base CDR3, in frame from base 1. A distance of 15 bases separates the germline ends of V and J, which lose 6 bases and 9 bases respectively. The CDR3 regions of human TCRbeta chains were analyzed by immunosequencing. In the source study's methods: Repertoire TCRs were matched against a reference library of SARS-CoV-2-specific TCRs generated with the MIRA antigen-specificity platform. Breadth was defined as the fraction of unique TCRs that were SARS-CoV-2-associated. Depth was defined as the fraction of total T cells that were SARS-CoV-2-associated. Using the MIRA data, each spike-specific TCR was mapped to the spike region that the TCR reacts to and placed in a CD4 or CD8 class. Log10-transformed breadth and depth values were compared by one-way ANOVA with Sidak's multiple comparisons tests. TCRdb carries this immuneACCESS record with in-frame sequences only. Its versions omit some clonotypes, under half of them owing to an unresolved V gene in the studies checked, with the rest unexplained. From that table come the V and J calls and clone size; the DNA was used to work out D and trimming. For this sample the table gives fewer than 150,000 clones, of which about 93% were detected only once. The top ten clonotypes cover 4.5% to 6% of the sample.

For this clone: It has no known antigen specificity. The record has no base qualities; no much larger clone is one base away.

The material was peripheral blood, obtained 28 days after the second AZD1222 dose. The sequence derives from an adult who received the AZD1222 COVID-19 vaccine. Recombination linked TRBV28 to TRBJ1-5; the D gene is possibly TRBD1, with 5 bases matching. CDR3 protein: CASRKTVGRPQHF. The base sequence is TGTGCCAGCAGGAAAACGGTGGGACGGCCCCAGCATTTT.